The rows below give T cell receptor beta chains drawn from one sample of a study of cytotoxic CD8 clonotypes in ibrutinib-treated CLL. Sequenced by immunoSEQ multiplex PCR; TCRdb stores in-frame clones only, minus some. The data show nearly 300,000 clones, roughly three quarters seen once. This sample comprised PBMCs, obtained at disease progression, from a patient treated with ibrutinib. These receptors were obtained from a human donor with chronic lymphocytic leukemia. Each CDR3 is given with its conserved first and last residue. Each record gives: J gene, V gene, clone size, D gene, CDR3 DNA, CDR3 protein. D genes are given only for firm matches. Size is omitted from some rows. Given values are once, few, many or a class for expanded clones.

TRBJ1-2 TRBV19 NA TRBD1 TGTGCCAGTAGTATAGGGACAGGGAACTATGGCTACACCTTC CASSIGTGNYGYTF
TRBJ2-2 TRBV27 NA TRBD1 TGTGCCAGCAGAGGGGGCATAAGGGAGCTGTTTTTT CASRGGIRELFF
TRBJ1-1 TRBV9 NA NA TGTGCCAGCAGCGTCGTACCCGTGACAGATGAAGCTTTCTTT CASSVVPVTDEAFF
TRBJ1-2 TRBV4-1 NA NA TGCGCCAGCAGCCAAGGGTCTGGGGGACTGTTCGGTGGCTACACCTTC CASSQGSGGLFGGYTF
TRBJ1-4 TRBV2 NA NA TGTGCCAGCAGAAACCGGGGGGCAACTAATGAAAAACTGTTTTTT CASRNRGATNEKLFF
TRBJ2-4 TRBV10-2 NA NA TGCGCCAGCAGTGCTCGGACAGACCTAGCCAAAAACATTCAGTACTTC CASSARTDLAKNIQYF
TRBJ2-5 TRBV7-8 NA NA TGTGCCAGCAGAGAGCGGTGGACGGAAACACGCGCAGAGACCCAGTACTTC CASRERWTETRAETQYF
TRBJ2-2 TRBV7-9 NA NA TGTGCCAGCAGCACCCGGACCCTGGCGGGGACCGGGGAGCTGTTTTTT CASSTRTLAGTGELFF
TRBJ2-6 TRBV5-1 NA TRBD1 TGCGCCAGCAGCTTGGGGCCGGGACAGGGGCACTCTGGGGCCAACGTCCTGACTTTC CASSLGPGQGHSGANVLTF
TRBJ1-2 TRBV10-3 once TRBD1 TGTGCCATCCAATGGGGACAGAATAACTATGGCTACACCTTC CAIQWGQNNYGYTF
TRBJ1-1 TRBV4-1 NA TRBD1 TGCGCCAGCAGCCAAGAGTACTACAGGGGAAACACTGAAGCTTTCTTT CASSQEYYRGNTEAFF
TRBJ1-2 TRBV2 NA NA TGTGCCAGCAGATTGGACAGTTATGGCTACACCTTC CASRLDSYGYTF
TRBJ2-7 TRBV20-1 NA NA TGCAGTGCTAGAGATGAGTACGAGCAGTACTTC CSARDEYEQYF
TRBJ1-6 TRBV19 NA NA TGTGCCAGTAGTATAGTCTTGCAGGGGTTTTCACCCCTCCACTTT CASSIVLQGFSPLHF
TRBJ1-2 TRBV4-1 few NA TGCGCCAGCAGCCAAGATCGGAGGGAAGAGTCGGTGGGCTACACCTTC CASSQDRREESVGYTF
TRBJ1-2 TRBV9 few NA TGTGCCAGCAGGGGGACGGTTAACTATGGCTACACCTTC CASRGTVNYGYTF
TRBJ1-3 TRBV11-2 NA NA TGTGCCAGCAGCTTAGATCAGGGTTGGTCTGGAAACACCATATATTTT CASSLDQGWSGNTIYF
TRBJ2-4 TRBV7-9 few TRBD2 TGTGCCAGCAGCCCCAGGGGTAGCGGGAGGTCAAAAAACATTCAGTACTTC CASSPRGSGRSKNIQYF
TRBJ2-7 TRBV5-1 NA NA TGCGCCAGCAGCTTGGTGTTCTCTTTCGGGACTGCTACCTCCTACGAGCAGTACTTC CASSLVFSFGTATSYEQYF
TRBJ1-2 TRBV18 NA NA TGTGCCAGCTCACCAAATACATATGGCTACACCTTC CASSPNTYGYTF
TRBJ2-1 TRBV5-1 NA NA TGCGCCAGCAGCTTGGTAGCGGAGTACAATGAGCAGTTCTTC CASSLVAEYNEQFF
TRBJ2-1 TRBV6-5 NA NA TGTGCCAGCAGTTACTCGAAGAGTTTTCGGGAGAATGAGCAGTTCTTC CASSYSKSFRENEQFF
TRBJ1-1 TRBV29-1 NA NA TGCAGCGTTGAGGACGCCCCGGGCACTGAAGCTTTCTTT CSVEDAPGTEAFF
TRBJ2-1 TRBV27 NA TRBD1 TGTGCCAGCAGTTTCCGGGACAGTCACAATGAGCAGTTCTTC CASSFRDSHNEQFF
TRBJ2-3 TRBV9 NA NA TGTGCCAGCAGCGTCACAGGGTTTGATACGCAGTATTTT CASSVTGFDTQYF
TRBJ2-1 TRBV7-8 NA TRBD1 TGTGCCAGCAGCCCACCTACTGTGGCAGGGGGTGTTGAGCAGTTCTTC CASSPPTVAGGVEQFF
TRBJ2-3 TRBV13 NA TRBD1 TGTGCCAGCAGCTTATCTCCCGGACAGGGGGTTCTCACAGATACGCAGTATTTT CASSLSPGQGVLTDTQYF
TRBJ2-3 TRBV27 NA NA TGTGCCAGCAGTCCGAACCGGGACTCACGCACAGATACGCAGTATTTT CASSPNRDSRTDTQYF
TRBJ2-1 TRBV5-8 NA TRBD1 TGTGCCAGCAGCTTAGAGACAGGGGGCGCGTACAATGAGCAGTTCTTC CASSLETGGAYNEQFF
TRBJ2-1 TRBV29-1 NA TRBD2 TGCAGCGTTGACAAATTAGCGGGGCAGTTCTTC CSVDKLAGQFF
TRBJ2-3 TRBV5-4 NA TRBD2 TGTGCCAGCAGCCCAGGACTAGCTGCAGATACGCAGTATTTT CASSPGLAADTQYF
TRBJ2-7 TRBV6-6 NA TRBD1 TGTGCCACACGAGTGGACAGGATCTACGAGCAGTACTTC CATRVDRIYEQYF
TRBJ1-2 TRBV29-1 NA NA TGCAGCGCACAGGGAGGGTCGAACTATGGCTACACCTTC CSAQGGSNYGYTF
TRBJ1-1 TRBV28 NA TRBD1 TGTGCCAGCAGTTTACAAGGACAGGTTTTCTTT CASSLQGQVFF
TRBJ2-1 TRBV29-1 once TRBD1 TGCAGCGTTGAAGGGGTGGGACAGGGGGCGAGGAATGAGCAGTTCTTC CSVEGVGQGARNEQFF
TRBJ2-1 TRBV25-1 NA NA TGTGCCAGCAGTGAAATTCAGGCAAGGGACAATGAGCAGTTCTTC CASSEIQARDNEQFF
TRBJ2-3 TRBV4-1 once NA TGCGCCAGCAGCCAGATAGGGGGGATAACAGATACGCAGTATTTT CASSQIGGITDTQYF
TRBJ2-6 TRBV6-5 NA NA TGTGCCAGCAGTTACGCGGGCTCTGGGGCCAACGTCCTGACTTTC CASSYAGSGANVLTF
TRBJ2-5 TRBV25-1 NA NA TGTGCCAGCAGTGAACCGGGGGAAGAGACCCAGTACTTC CASSEPGEETQYF
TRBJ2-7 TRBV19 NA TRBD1 TGTGCCAGTAGTGGCAGGGGGCTGTCGCCCGGCTCCTACGAGCAGTACTTC CASSGRGLSPGSYEQYF
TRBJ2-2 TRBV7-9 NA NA TGTGCCAGAGATAGTCCGCCCGACAGGTCGTCGAACACCGGGGAGCTGTTTTTT CARDSPPDRSSNTGELFF
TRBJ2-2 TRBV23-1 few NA TGCGCCAGCAGTCTGAGGGACACCTCGGGTACCGGGGAGCTGTTTTTT CASSLRDTSGTGELFF
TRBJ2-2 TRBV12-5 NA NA TGTGCTAGTGGACCCGACAGAATGATGAACACCGGGGAGCTGTTTTTT CASGPDRMMNTGELFF